Below are 23 T cell receptor beta chains sequenced from a single sample in a study of vaccination effects on CD4 cells after COVID-19 (dated by TCRdb to the early 2020s). These receptors are not linked to any known antigen. Libraries came from the immunoSEQ multiplex PCR assay. TCRdb took over this immuneACCESS table, retaining in-frame rearrangements with V and J assigned. Such tables are incomplete; in checked studies, under half of the missing clones stem from an unresolved V gene, and the remainder is unexplained. This sample is represented by some 69,000 clones; over 70% of them were singletons. The ten largest clones represent approximately 1.5% of the sample. In the ViraFEST assay, PBMC were stimulated with viral peptide pools, and TCR sequencing was then used to find antigen-specific CD4+ T cell clonotypes based on their expansion. After less than 13 days of culture, CD4+ T cells were isolated with the EasySep CD4+ T cell isolation kit. Each participant got two doses of an mRNA SARS-CoV-2 vaccine, either BNT162b2 or mRNA-1273.

The specimen was CD4+ T cells from PBMCs cultured with HCoV-229E spike peptides, collected after COVID-19 vaccination. Sample cell subset or site, as interpreted from the label and publication: HCoV-229E spike overlapping peptide pool stimulation. These TCRs come from a human donor who received a COVID-19 vaccine.

The chain uses TRBV30 and TRBJ1-2; D remains unclear. The V and J ends lost 5 bases and 0 bases respectively, with 13 bases between them. This CDR3 comprises 14 residues. Germline CDR1 is GTSNPN and CDR2 is SVGIG (reference sequence). In DNA form, the CDR3 reads TGTGCCTGGGCCCGACTGGGTACTAACTATGGCTACACCTTC. Its translation: CAWARLGTNYGYTF. Drawing the rest from reference TRBV30 and TRBJ1-2, the complete variable domain is SQTIHQWPATLVQPVGSPLSLECTVEGTSNPNLYWYRQAAGRGLQLLFYSVGIGQISSEVPQNLSASRPQDRQFILSSKKLLLSDSGFYLCAWARLGTNYGYTFGSGTRLTVV.

This clone has only a few counts. The V gene is TRBV27, the J gene TRBJ1-5; no reliable D call. The V gene lost 4 bases and the J gene lost 3 bases, with 10 bases spanning the gap. The CDR3 is 14 amino acids. From germline, CDR1 is MNHEY and CDR2 SMNVEV (reference sequence). CDR3 sequence: CASSSGLINQPQHF. As DNA, the CDR3 is TGTGCCAGCAGTTCAGGACTAATCAATCAGCCCCAGCATTTT.

The V gene is TRBV5-1, the J gene TRBJ1-2, with 7 bases aligning to TRBD1. This CDR3 contains 14 residues. Looked up from germline, CDR1 is SGHRS and CDR2 is YFSETQ. V was clipped by 0 bases and J by 8 bases; unmatched bases: 7. Written as DNA, the CDR3 is TGCGCCAGCAGCTTGGGACAGGGTGAAGGAGGCTACACCTTC. Translation gives CASSLGQGEGGYTF.

The J gene is TRBJ2-2, the V gene TRBV19; D possibly corresponds to TRBD1 (6 bases). The CDR3 has 17 amino acids. V lost 5 bases and J lost 1, with 17 bases in between. Germline loops: CDR1 LNHDA, CDR2 SQIVND (reference sequence). CDR3 in amino acids: CASSFQMGAGNTGELFF. CDR3 DNA: TGTGCCAGTAGTTTCCAAATGGGGGCGGGGAACACCGGGGAGCTGTTTTTT.

This rearrangement joins TRBV5-4 to TRBJ1-1; possible D gene TRBD1, 6 bases. V dropped 4 bases and J dropped 3 bases, with 16 bases sitting between them. This CDR3 has 15 residues. The V gene's germline CDR1 is SGHNT and CDR2 YYREEE (reference sequence). The CDR3 here is CASSLRAQGDTEAFF. DNA of the CDR3: TGTGCCAGCAGCCTTCGGGCACAGGGTGACACTGAAGCTTTCTTT.

The chain is built from TRBV5-1 and TRBJ1-1, with D hard to call. Germline lookup yields CDR1 SGHRS and CDR2 YFSETQ. This CDR3 comprises 14 residues. V was trimmed by 4 bases and J by 1 base, leaving 11 bases between them. The CDR3 DNA sequence: TGCGCCAGCAGCCCAGACACAGCGAACACTGAAGCTTTCTTT. Its translation: CASSPDTANTEAFF.

V and J are TRBV11-3 and TRBJ2-2; either TRBD1 or TRBD2 may supply D (5 bases each). Germline loops: CDR1 SGHNT, CDR2 YENEEA. V gave up 1 base and J gave up 7 bases, with 13 bases separating them. The CDR3 is made up of 15 amino acids. CDR3 sequence: CASSLGGTGGGELFF. For the CDR3, the DNA is TGTGCCAGCAGCTTAGGGGGGACCGGAGGCGGGGAGCTGTTTTTT. Looking up the rest from reference TRBV11-3 and TRBJ2-2 gives the full variable domain: EAGVVQSPRYKIIEKKQPVAFWCNPISGHNTLYWYLQNLGQGPELLIRYENEEAVDDSQLPKDRFSAERLKGVDSTLKIQPAELGDSAVYLCASSLGGTGGGELFFGEGSRLTVL.

The chain combines TRBV29-1 with TRBJ1-3; weak D call: TRBD1 (5 bases). Trimming removed 5 bases at V and 2 bases at J, with 7 bases between. From germline, CDR1 is SQVTM and CDR2 ANQGSEA. This CDR3 is built from 12 residues. CDR3 in DNA: TGCAGCGTTCAGGGCCCTGGAAACACCATATATTTT. Its protein is CSVQGPGNTIYF.

The chain has TRBV19 and TRBJ2-3, with 10 bases fitting TRBD1. The CDR3 has 13 amino acids. J lost 4 bases, V lost 9 bases, and 4 bases had no gene match. Germline values: CDR1 LNHDA, CDR2 SQIVND (reference sequence). The CDR3 loop reads CASGGQGADTQYF. The CDR3 DNA sequence: TGTGCCAGCGGTGGACAGGGGGCAGATACGCAGTATTTT.

The chain couples TRBV15 to TRBJ1-2; TRBD1 is a possible D gene (5 bases). With 2 bases removed from V and 6 bases from J, the gap between germline ends came to 10 bases. The CDR3 has 13 amino acids. CDR1 is LNHNV, CDR2 YYDKDF, per germline (reference sequence). CDR3 DNA: TGTGCCACCAGCAGAACCGGGGGAGATGGCTACACCTTC. Protein sequence: CATSRTGGDGYTF. The full variable domain, its missing parts supplied by reference TRBV15 and TRBJ1-2, is DAMVIQNPRYQVTQFGKPVTLSCSQTLNHNVMYWYQQKSSQAPKLLFHYYDKDFNNEADTPDNFQSRRPNTSFCFLDIRSPGLGDTAMYLCATSRTGGDGYTFGSGTRLTVV.

The rearrangement links TRBV30 to TRBJ2-3; D assignment may be TRBD1 or TRBD2 (5 bases each). There are 14 residues in the CDR3. Trimming removed 2 bases from V and 5 bases from J, with 14 bases in between. Germline V gives CDR1 GTSNPN, CDR2 SVGIG (reference sequence). This CDR3 is CAWSTGRRVDTQYF. For the CDR3, the DNA is TGTGCCTGGAGTACGGGGCGGAGAGTAGATACGCAGTATTTT.

V and J are TRBV12-3 or TRBV12-4 and TRBJ2-5, with D unresolved. This CDR3 comprises 13 residues. The ends were cut back, 1 base at V and 5 bases at J, with 8 bases in the middle. CDR3 sequence: CASSLDEVETQYF. Written as DNA, the CDR3 is TGTGCCAGCAGTTTAGACGAAGTGGAGACCCAGTACTTC.

The V and J genes are TRBV5-1 and TRBJ2-1, with unresolved D. The CDR3 has 14 amino acids. Per germline, CDR1 SGHRS and CDR2 YFSETQ. Trimming removed 6 bases from V and 0 bases from J, with 10 bases in between. The CDR3 spells CASKLVSSYNEQFF. In nucleotides, the CDR3 is TGCGCCAGCAAACTGGTTAGCTCCTACAATGAGCAGTTCTTC. The full variable domain, its missing parts supplied by reference TRBV5-1 and TRBJ2-1, is KAGVTQTPRYLIKTRGQQVTLSCSPISGHRSVSWYQQTPGQGLQFLFEYFSETQRNKGNFPGRFSGRQFSNSRSEMNVSTLELGDSALYLCASKLVSSYNEQFFGPGTRLTVL.

The rearrangement links TRBV7-2 to TRBJ1-5; possible D gene TRBD1, 5 bases. The CDR3 spans 13 residues. The germline V gene encodes CDR1 SGHTA and CDR2 FQGNSA. Trimming took 5 bases from V and 5 from J, leaving 10 bases between them. CDR3 in DNA: TGTGCCAGCAGCCCAGGGCGCGATCAGCCCCAGCATTTT. Protein product: CASSPGRDQPQHF.

The chain combines TRBV10-3 with TRBJ1-1; D is possibly TRBD1 (6 bases). With 6 bases removed from V and 0 bases from J, the gap between germline ends came to 8 bases. The CDR3 spans 13 residues. Germline CDR1 is ENHRY and CDR2 is SYGVKD. The CDR3 reads CAIRGQLNTEAFF. Here the CDR3 DNA reads TGTGCCATCAGGGGACAATTGAACACTGAAGCTTTCTTT.

The chain has TRBV28 and TRBJ1-5; D ambiguous. V was cut by 6 bases and J by 1 base, with 13 bases left in between. The V gene's germline CDR1 is MDHEN and CDR2 SYDVKM. The CDR3 length is 15 residues. CDR3 in DNA: TGTGCCAGCAGCTCCGAATCGGGGAGCAATCAGCCCCAGCATTTT. This codes for CASSSESGSNQPQHF.

This clone appeared a few times. The V and J genes are TRBV12-3 or TRBV12-4 and TRBJ2-4; 7 nucleotides align to TRBD1. V gave up 3 bases and J gave up 4 bases; unmatched junction bases: 0. The CDR3 consists of 13 residues. The chain's CDR3 is CASSLTGKNIQYF. CDR3 nucleotides: TGTGCCAGCAGTTTGACAGGGAAAAACATTCAGTACTTC.

This clone was found a few times. The chain combines TRBV4-1 with TRBJ2-7, with 7 bases aligning to TRBD1. V trimming: 3 bases; J trimming: 3 bases; junction bases outside the gene matches: 8. The CDR3 extends over 15 amino acids. The V gene's germline CDR1 is MGHRA and CDR2 YSYEKL. CDR3 bases: TGCGCCAGCAGCCAGTGGGACAGACTAATCTACGAGCAGTACGTC. The encoded protein is CASSQWDRLIYEQYV.

The chain couples TRBV5-6 to TRBJ2-7; possible D gene TRBD2, 6 bases. Germline CDR1 is SGHDT and CDR2 is YYEEEE. The CDR3 is made up of 14 amino acids. Trimming left V 0 bases short and J 2 bases short, with 9 bases between. CDR3 sequence reads: CASSLGGVTYEQYV. CDR3 nucleotide sequence: TGTGCCAGCAGCTTGGGGGGGGTCACCTACGAGCAGTACGTC.

This rearrangement joins TRBV7-9 to TRBJ1-1, with unresolved D. The germline gives CDR1 SEHNR, CDR2 FQNEAQ (reference sequence). Trimming took 5 bases from V and 2 from J, leaving 18 bases between them. The CDR3 consists of 16 residues. The DNA of the CDR3 is TGTGCCAGCAGCCAGTCGGATGGACGGATAAACACTGAAGCTTTCTTT. It is translated as CASSQSDGRINTEAFF.

This chain connects TRBV18 to TRBJ2-6; 12 nucleotides line up with TRBD1. Germline V lookup: CDR1 KGHSH, CDR2 LQKENI. V lost 8 bases, J lost 0 bases, and 8 bases stayed unmatched. The CDR3 spans 18 residues. The CDR3 region has the DNA TGTGCCAGCCTCATGGGACAGGGGGCTTCCTCTGGGGCCAACGTCCTGACTTTC. This gives the protein CASLMGQGASSGANVLTF.

This clone was detected only a few times. V gene TRBV19 combines with J gene TRBJ2-1, with 12 bases lining up with TRBD2. The CDR3 loop spans 14 amino acids. Germline V gene data show CDR1 as LNHDA and CDR2 as SQIVND (reference sequence). J lost 7 bases, V lost 7 bases, and 5 bases had no gene match. The CDR3 reads CASKLAGGRNEQFF. DNA for the CDR3: TGTGCCAGTAAGCTAGCGGGGGGGCGGAATGAGCAGTTCTTC. Filled out from reference TRBV19 and TRBJ2-1, the complete variable domain reads DGGITQSPKYLFRKEGQNVTLSCEQNLNHDAMYWYRQDPGQGLRLIYYSQIVNDFQKGDIAEGYSVSREKKESFPLTVTSAQKNPTAFYLCASKLAGGRNEQFFGPGTRLTVL.

The chain couples TRBV7-3 to TRBJ2-5, with TRBD1 identical over 10 bases. With V trimmed by 5 bases and J by 5 bases, 5 bases remained unmatched. The CDR3 extends over 14 amino acids. In germline, CDR1 is SGHTA, CDR2 FQGTGA. The CDR3 is CASSPDRGLETQYF. The CDR3 DNA sequence: TGTGCCAGCAGCCCGGACAGGGGGTTGGAGACCCAGTACTTC.